This T cell receptor beta chain emerged from a study of vaccination effects on CD4 cells after COVID-19. Some clones are missing from TCRdb's copy, which holds only in-frame ones; the method was immunoSEQ multiplex PCR. This table has about 18,000 clones, around 80% appearing once. The CDR3 extends over 16 amino acids. After removal of 6 bases from V and 0 bases from J, the junction contained 2 bases not matched to a gene. Germline V gene sequence: CDR1 LNHDA, CDR2 SQIVND (reference sequence). As concerns this clone: Its specificity is not known.

Before any sequencing was done, the ViraFEST assay used viral peptide pools to expand antigen-specific CD4+ T cells. Scientists isolated CD4+ T cells after a roughly 10-day culture period ended. PCR showed that the person got SARS-CoV-2 infection at some point between March and December 2020. The cohort was immunized with two doses of either the BNT162b2 or mRNA-1273 vaccine. This material consisted of CD4+ T cells from PBMCs cultured with SARS-CoV-2 spike peptides, taken after COVID-19 vaccination. The chain links TRBV19 to TRBJ2-1; 13 bases match TRBD2. This sequence was found in a human donor who had a prior SARS-CoV-2 infection. The CDR3, as DNA: TGTGCCAGTAGCCGGACTAGCGGGAGCTCCTACAATGAGCAGTTCTTC. The encoded protein is CASSRTSGSSYNEQFF.